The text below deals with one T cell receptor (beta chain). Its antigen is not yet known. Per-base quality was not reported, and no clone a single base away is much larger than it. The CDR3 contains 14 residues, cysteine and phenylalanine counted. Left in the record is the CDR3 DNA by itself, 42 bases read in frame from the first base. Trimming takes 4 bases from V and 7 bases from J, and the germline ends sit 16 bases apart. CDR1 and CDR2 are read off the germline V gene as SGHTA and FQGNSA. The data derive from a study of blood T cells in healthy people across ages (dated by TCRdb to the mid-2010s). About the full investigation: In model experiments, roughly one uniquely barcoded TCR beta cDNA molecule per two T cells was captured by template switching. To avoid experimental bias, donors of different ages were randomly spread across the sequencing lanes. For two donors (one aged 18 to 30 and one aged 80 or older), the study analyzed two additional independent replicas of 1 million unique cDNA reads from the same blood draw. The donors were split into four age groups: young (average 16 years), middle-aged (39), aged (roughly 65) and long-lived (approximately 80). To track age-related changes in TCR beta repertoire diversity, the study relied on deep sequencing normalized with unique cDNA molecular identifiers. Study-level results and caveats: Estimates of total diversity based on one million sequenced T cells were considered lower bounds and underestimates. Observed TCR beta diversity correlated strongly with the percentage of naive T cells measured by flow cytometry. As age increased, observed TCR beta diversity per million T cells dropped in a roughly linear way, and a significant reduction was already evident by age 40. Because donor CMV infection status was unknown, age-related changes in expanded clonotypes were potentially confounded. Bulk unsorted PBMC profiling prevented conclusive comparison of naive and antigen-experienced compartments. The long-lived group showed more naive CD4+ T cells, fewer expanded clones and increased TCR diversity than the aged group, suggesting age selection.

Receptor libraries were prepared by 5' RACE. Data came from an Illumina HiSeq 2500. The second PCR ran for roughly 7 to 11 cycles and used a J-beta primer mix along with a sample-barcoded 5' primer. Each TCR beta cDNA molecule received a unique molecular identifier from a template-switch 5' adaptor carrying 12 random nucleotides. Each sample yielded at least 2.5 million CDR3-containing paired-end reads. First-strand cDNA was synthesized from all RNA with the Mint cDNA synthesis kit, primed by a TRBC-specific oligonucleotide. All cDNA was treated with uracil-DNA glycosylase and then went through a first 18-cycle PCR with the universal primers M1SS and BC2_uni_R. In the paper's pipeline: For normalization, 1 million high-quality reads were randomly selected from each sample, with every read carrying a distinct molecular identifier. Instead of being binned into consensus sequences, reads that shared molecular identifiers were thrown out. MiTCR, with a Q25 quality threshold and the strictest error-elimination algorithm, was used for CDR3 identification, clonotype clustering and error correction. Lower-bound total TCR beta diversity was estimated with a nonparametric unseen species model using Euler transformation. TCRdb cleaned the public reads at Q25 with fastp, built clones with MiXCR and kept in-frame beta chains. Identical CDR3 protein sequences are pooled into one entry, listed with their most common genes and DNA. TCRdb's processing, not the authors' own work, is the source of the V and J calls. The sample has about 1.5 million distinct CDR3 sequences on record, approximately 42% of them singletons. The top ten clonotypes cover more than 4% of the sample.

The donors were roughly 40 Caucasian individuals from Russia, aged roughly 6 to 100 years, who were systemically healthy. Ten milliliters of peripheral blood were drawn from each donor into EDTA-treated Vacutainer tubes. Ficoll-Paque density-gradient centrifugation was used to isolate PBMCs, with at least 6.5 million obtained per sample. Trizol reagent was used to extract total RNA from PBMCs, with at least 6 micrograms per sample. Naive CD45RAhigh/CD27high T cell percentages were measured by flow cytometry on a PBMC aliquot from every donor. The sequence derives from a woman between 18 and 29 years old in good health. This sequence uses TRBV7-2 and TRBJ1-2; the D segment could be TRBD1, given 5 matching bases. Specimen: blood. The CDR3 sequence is CASSSISTAGGYTF. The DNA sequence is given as TGTGCCAGCAGCTCTATATCGACAGCAGGTGGCTACACCTTC.